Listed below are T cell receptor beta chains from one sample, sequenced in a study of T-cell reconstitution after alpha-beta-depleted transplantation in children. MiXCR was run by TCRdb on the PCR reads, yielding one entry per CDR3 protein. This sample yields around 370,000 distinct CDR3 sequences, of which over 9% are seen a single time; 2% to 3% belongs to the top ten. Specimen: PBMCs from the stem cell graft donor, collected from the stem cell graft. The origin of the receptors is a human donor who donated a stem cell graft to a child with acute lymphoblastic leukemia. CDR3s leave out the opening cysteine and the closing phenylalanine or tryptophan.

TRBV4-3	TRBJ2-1	ASSQAGRVGDEQF
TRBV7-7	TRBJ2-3	ASSLGTVRTDTQY
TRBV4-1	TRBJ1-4	ASSQGNRGRSAEKLF
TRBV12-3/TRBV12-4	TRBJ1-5	ASSGGGGRISQPQH
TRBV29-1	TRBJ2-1	SGRLAVNEQF
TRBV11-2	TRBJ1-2	ASSLSWGVYGYT
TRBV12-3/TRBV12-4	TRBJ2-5	ASSFLVGTGETQY
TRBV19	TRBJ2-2	ASSSSRLASGTGELF
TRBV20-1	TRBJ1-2	SAEGAGTGGDGYT
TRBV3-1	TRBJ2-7	ASSRPGREQY
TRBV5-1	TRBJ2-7	ASSSEQGTFSYEQY
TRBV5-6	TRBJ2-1	ASSPGEIPYNEQF
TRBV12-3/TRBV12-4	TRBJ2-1	ASSPLAGGLNEQF
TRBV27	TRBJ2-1	ASSFQPVPPYNEQF
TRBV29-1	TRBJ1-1	SVTKGLSEAF
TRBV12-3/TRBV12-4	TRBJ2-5	ASSLEGFEETQY
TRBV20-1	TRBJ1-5	SASGPNQPQH
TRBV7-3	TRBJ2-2	ASSLRSGGRRSTGELF
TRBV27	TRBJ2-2	ASSLGQGYGTGELF
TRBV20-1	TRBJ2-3	SASWGLASDTQY
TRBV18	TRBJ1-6	ASSPIQNNSPLH
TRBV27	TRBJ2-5	ASSSRRQGTGGETQY
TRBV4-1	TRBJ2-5	ASSQDLVHQETQY
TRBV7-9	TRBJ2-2	ASSSPGGSTGELF
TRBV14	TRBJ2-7	ASSQDEQGIYYEQY
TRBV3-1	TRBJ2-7	ASRGLGYEQY
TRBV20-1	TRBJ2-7	SASSPDRASRYEQY
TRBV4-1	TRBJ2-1	ASSQDRTGGSGEQF
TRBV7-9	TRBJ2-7	ASSLGFGGEDEQY
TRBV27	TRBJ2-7	ASTTGLAGVWEQY
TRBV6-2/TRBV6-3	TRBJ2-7	ASRDQAGGRMSSYEQY
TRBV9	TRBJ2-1	ASSVGGSSTYNEQF
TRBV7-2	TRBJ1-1	ASSLWFTEAF
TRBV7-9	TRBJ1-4	ASSLGRGPDNEKLF
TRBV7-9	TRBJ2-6	ASSSGSGANVLT
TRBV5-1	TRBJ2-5	ASKRLGGYQETQY
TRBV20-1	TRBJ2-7	SAGGGISYEQY
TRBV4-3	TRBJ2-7	ASSHSATGESYEQY
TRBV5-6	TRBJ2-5	ASSTPGGGTQY
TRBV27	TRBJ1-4	ASSHFMGTTNEKLF
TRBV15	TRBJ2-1	ATSELLAGLLEQF
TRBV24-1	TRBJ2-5	ATSGLDREETQY
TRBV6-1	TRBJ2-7	ASSLEDGSYEQY
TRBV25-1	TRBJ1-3	ASSDPPGLQASSGNTIY
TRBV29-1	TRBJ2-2	SVEAQGGGTGELF
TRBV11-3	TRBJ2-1	ASSPGLARGEQF
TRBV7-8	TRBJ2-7	ASSRTSGYPYEQY
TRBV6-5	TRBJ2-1	ASTRRVGLHEQF
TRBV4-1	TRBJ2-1	ASSQAGRGGYNEQF
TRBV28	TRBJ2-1	ASNSARGQF
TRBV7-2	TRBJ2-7	ASSLGLANYEQY
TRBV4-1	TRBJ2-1	ASSQDPTNLPYNEQF
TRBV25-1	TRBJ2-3	ASSTQGRTDTQY
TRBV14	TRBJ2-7	ASSQMAQGEQY
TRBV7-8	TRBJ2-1	ASSLAGGARGNEQF